These 17 T cell receptor beta chains share one sample of origin, sequenced in a study of siplizumab effects on memory and regulatory T cells. Using immunoSEQ multiplex PCR, the repertoire was profiled, and TCRdb retains in-frame clones only, with some absent. The profile shows 75,000 to 95,000 clones, 70% to 90% of them singletons. The sequenced sample consisted of CD4+ T cells sorted from blood. Receptors originate from a human donor in good health.

This rearrangement joins TRBV28 to TRBJ2-2; 7 bases map to TRBD1. CDR3 length equals 15 residues. From germline, CDR1 is MDHEN and CDR2 SYDVKM. After removal of 3 bases from V and 5 bases from J, the junction contained 6 bases not matched to a gene. The CDR3 DNA reads as TGTGCCAGCAGTTTGCCCGACAGGGTTACCGGGGAGCTGTTTTTT. It encodes CASSLPDRVTGELFF.

This rearrangement joins TRBV19 to TRBJ1-1, with a weak D call TRBD1 (5 bases). The V end was cut by 5 bases, the J end by 1 base, with 17 bases between. Per the germline V gene, CDR1 is LNHDA and CDR2 is SQIVND (reference sequence). The CDR3 runs to 16 residues. The CDR3 coding sequence is TGTGCCAGTAGTCCAGGGAATCCGGGGACGAACACTGAAGCTTTCTTT. Protein sequence: CASSPGNPGTNTEAFF.

This clone was recorded once. The J gene is TRBJ2-2, the V gene TRBV4-1; D unclear. The CDR3 consists of 15 residues. Trimming pared 0 bases from V and 2 bases from J, leaving 7 bases between. Looked up from germline, CDR1 is MGHRA and CDR2 is YSYEKL. CDR3 bases: TGCGCCAGCAGCCAAGAGCCTAGTAACACCGGGGAGCTGTTTTTT. Its protein is CASSQEPSNTGELFF.

This chain uses TRBV6-5 with TRBJ1-2; D is uncertain. This CDR3 has 13 residues. From germline, CDR1 is MNHEY and CDR2 SVGAGI. V dropped 1 base and J dropped 4 bases, with 7 bases sitting between them. The CDR3 reads CASSYFQGYGYTF. The CDR3 DNA sequence: TGTGCCAGCAGTTACTTTCAAGGCTATGGCTACACCTTC.

The genes are TRBV2 and TRBJ2-7; D not resolved. Germline loops: CDR1 SNHLY, CDR2 FYNNEI. The CDR3 loop spans 14 amino acids. V lost 3 bases to trimming and J lost 0 bases, with 9 bases between them. CDR3 in DNA: TGTGCCAGCAGTGAGGGTCGGAGCTCCTACGAGCAGTACTTC. It codes for CASSEGRSSYEQYF.

CDR3: CAWGGHNEQFF. The DNA of the CDR3 is TGTGCCTGGGGGGGGCACAATGAGCAGTTCTTC. The rearrangement links TRBV30 to TRBJ2-1; D might be TRBD1 or TRBD2, each matching 6 bases. Looked up from germline, CDR1 is GTSNPN and CDR2 is SVGIG (reference sequence). Trimming cost V 5 bases and J 5 bases, with 7 bases left between them. The CDR3 sequence is 11 residues long.

This chain connects TRBV19 to TRBJ1-2, with 7 nucleotides matching TRBD1. CDR3 length equals 15 residues. V trimming: 7 bases; J trimming: 0 bases; junction bases outside the gene matches: 8. CDR1 and CDR2 from the germline V gene are LNHDA and SQIVND (reference sequence). CDR3 loop: CASNGQALSNYGYTF. The CDR3, as DNA: TGTGCCAGTAACGGACAGGCCCTTTCTAACTATGGCTACACCTTC.

V is TRBV10-3 and J is TRBJ1-1, with TRBD1 matching over 7 bases. The length of the CDR3 is 13 residues. The germline V gene encodes CDR1 ENHRY and CDR2 SYGVKD. The trim removed 5 bases at V and 4 bases at J, leaving 4 bases unmatched. Written as DNA, the CDR3 is TGTGCCATCAGTCGACAGGGAGGCACTGAAGCTTTCTTT. Translating it yields CAISRQGGTEAFF.

The CDR3 DNA reads TGTGCCACCAGCAGAGATTTTGGGGGGCTAGAGACCCAGTACTTC. Amino acids: CATSRDFGGLETQYF. The chain links TRBV15 to TRBJ2-5; D may match TRBD1 or TRBD2 (6 bases each). This CDR3 spans 15 amino acids. Germline loops: CDR1 LNHNV, CDR2 YYDKDF (reference sequence). The V gene lost 0 bases and the J gene lost 4 bases, with 12 bases spanning the gap.

This chain joins TRBV6-1 and TRBJ1-5; possible D gene TRBD1, 5 bases. With 6 bases removed from V and 6 bases from J, the gap between germline ends came to 15 bases. Germline V gene lookup returns CDR1 MNHNS and CDR2 SASEGT. The CDR3 is 14 residues long. CDR3 residues: CASSRDASVQPQHF. CDR3 coding DNA: TGTGCCAGCAGCCGGGACGCTTCGGTTCAGCCCCAGCATTTT.

J is TRBJ1-1 and V is TRBV28; D uncertain. The V end lost 10 bases, the J end lost 0 bases, and 12 bases lay between the germline ends. CDR3 length: 13 amino acids. Germline lookup yields CDR1 MDHEN and CDR2 SYDVKM. The CDR3 loop reads CATVRVMNTEAFF. Written as DNA, the CDR3 is TGTGCCACCGTTCGGGTCATGAACACTGAAGCTTTCTTT.

This clone was observed once. The CDR3 is CASSEEAAAPYNEQFF. CDR3 sequence (DNA): TGTGCCAGCAGTGAAGAGGCGGCAGCACCCTACAATGAGCAGTTCTTC. The chain links TRBV6-1 to TRBJ2-1; D not resolved. The CDR3 covers 16 residues. The ends were cut back, 1 base at V and 2 bases at J, with 12 bases in the middle. Germline CDR1 MNHNS, CDR2 SASEGT.

The genes are TRBV6-5 and TRBJ1-3; D ambiguous. Germline lookup yields CDR1 MNHEY and CDR2 SVGAGI. There are 12 residues in the CDR3. The V gene lost 8 bases and the J gene lost 0 bases, with 5 bases spanning the gap. The CDR3 DNA is TGTGCCAGCGAGGGCTCTGGAAACACCATATATTTT. It is translated as CASEGSGNTIYF.

This chain connects TRBV6-5 to TRBJ1-1; D is unresolved. The germline V gene has CDR1 MNHEY and CDR2 SVGAGI. The CDR3 sequence is 13 residues long. V dropped 3 bases and J dropped 4 bases, with 9 bases sitting between them. Here the CDR3 reads CASSYIASTEAFF. CDR3 bases: TGTGCCAGCAGTTATATAGCTAGCACTGAAGCTTTCTTT.

The rearrangement joins TRBV9 to TRBJ1-2, with TRBD1 identical over 7 bases. The CDR3 consists of 15 residues. Losses at the gene ends were 4 bases for V and 4 bases for J; bases not matched to a gene: 10. Germline assignment: CDR1 SGDLS and CDR2 YYNGEE. CDR3 DNA: TGTGCCAGCAGCACCGTGGACAGGTCCTTCTATGGCTACACCTTC. Protein sequence: CASSTVDRSFYGYTF. The entire variable domain, with the rest obtained from reference TRBV9 and TRBJ1-2, is as follows: DSGVTQTPKHLITATGQRVTLRCSPRSGDLSVYWYQQSLDQGLQFLIQYYNGEERAKGNILERFSAQQFPDLHSELNLSSLELGDSALYFCASSTVDRSFYGYTFGSGTRLTVV.

This CDR3 is CASSSAGNTEAFF. For the CDR3, the DNA is TGTGCCAGCAGTTCCGCAGGGAACACTGAAGCTTTCTTT. V is TRBV27 and J is TRBJ1-1; no clear D gene. The CDR3 runs to 13 residues. Between the trimmed V and J ends, which lost 4 bases and 1 base, there was a span of 7 bases. Germline lookup yields CDR1 MNHEY and CDR2 SMNVEV (reference sequence).

V usage is TRBV5-1 and J usage is TRBJ2-3; the match to TRBD2 covers 7 bases. The CDR3 sequence is 15 residues long. From germline, CDR1 is SGHRS and CDR2 YFSETQ. With 2 bases clipped from V and 5 bases from J, the junction kept 8 bases outside the gene matches. CDR3 coding DNA: TGCGCCAGCAGCTTAGGTGGGAGGGCGTTAGATACGCAGTATTTT. It encodes CASSLGGRALDTQYF.